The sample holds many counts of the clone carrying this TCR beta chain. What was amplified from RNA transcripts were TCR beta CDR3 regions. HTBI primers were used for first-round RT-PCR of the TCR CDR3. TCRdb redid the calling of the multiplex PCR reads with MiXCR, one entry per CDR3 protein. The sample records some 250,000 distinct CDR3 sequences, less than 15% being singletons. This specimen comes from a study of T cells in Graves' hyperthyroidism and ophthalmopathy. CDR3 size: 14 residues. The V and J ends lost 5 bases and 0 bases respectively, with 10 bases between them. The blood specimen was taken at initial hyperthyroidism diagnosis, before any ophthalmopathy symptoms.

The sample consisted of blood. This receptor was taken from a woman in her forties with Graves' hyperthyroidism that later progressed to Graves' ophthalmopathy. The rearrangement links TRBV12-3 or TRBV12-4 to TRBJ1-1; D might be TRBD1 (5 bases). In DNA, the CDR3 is TGTGCCAGCAGTCAATCACAGGTGAACACTGAAGCTTTCTTT. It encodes CASSQSQVNTEAFF.